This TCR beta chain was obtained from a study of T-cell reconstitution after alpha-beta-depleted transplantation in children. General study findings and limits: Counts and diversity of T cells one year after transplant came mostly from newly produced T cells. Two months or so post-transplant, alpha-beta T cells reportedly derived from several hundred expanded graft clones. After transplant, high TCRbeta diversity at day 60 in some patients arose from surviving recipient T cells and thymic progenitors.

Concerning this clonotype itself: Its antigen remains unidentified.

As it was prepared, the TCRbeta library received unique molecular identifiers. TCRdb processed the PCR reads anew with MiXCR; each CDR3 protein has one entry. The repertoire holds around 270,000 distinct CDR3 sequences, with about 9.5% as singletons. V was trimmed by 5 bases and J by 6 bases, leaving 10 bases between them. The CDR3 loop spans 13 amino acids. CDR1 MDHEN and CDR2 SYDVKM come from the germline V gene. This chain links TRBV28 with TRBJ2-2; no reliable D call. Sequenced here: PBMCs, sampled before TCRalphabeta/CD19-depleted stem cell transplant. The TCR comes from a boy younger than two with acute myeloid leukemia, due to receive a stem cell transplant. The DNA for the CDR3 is TGTGCCAGCAGTCCAGTGATTTCCGGGGAGCTGTTTTTT. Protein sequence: CASSPVISGELFF.